This T cell receptor beta chain derives from a study of blood T cell repertoires in COVID-19 (dated by TCRdb to the early 2020s). About the full investigation: Samples covering the acute and convalescent phases of COVID-19 were provided by collaborators in the United States, Italy and Spain. The samples were drawn from two sources: the first 160 participants of the ongoing ImmuneRACE study, and 950 to 1,500 subjects contributed by 6 global collaborators. The dataset comprised deeply sampled blood TCRbeta repertoires from subjects exposed to, actively infected with, or recovered from COVID-19. Sample metadata almost always included a de-identified subject ID, COVID-19 status, age in years and sex. Where available, HLA class I and class II types were taken from metadata supplied by the sample provider and were not determined by assay-based typing. The prospective study material was composed of cDNA or gDNA derived from T cells, B-cell-depleted T cells, or PBMCs. The repertoires were released in a freely available public database intended as a resource for research on the immune response to SARS-CoV-2. General findings and caveats noted by the study authors: How much clinical and demographic metadata was included differed by source and by participant, and the metadata was provided uncurated.

About this clone: Its antigen is unknown. Base qualities are missing; no much larger clone stands one base away.

Whole blood was collected in K2EDTA tubes by collaborating institutions according to the institutions' own protocols. For TCRbeta analysis, collaborator samples were shipped as frozen whole blood, as isolated PBMCs, or as DNA extracted from either sample type. TCRbeta CDR3 regions were amplified from genomic DNA by means of the immunoSEQ Assay, a bias-controlled multiplex PCR. In the authors' own workflow: Within the assay, amplification of reference gene primers was used to estimate how many nucleated cells each sample contained. Sequence reads were collapsed and filtered to measure the absolute abundance of every unique TCRbeta CDR3 rearrangement. Productive Simpson clonality was computed per sample as the square root of Simpson's diversity index over productive rearrangements. In TCRdb, the immuneACCESS table is reduced to in-frame sequences with V and J assigned. These tables do not hold every clone; where another copy was compared, an unresolved V gene accounts for under half, and the others remain unexplained. For V, J and clone size, that table is used; D and trimming come from the DNA. In this sample the table shows some 120,000 clones, approximately 82% of which occur a single time. The ten largest make up 7% to 9.5% of the sample.

Per the germline V gene, SGHRS is the CDR1 and YFSETQ is the CDR2. Trimming at the junction amounts to 0 bases on V and 0 bases on J, and the germline ends lie 9 bases apart. Including cysteine and phenylalanine, the CDR3 has 15 amino acids. Left in the record is the CDR3 DNA by itself, 45 bases read in frame from the first base. What was sequenced was peripheral blood. This sequence uses TRBV5-1 and TRBJ1-2, and TRBD1 may be the D gene, going by 5 matching bases. The receptor was isolated from an older man with active or convalescent COVID-19. CDR3 sequence: CASSLGSTANYGYTF. In nucleotide form, the sequence is TGCGCCAGCAGCTTGGGATCGACAGCTAACTATGGCTACACCTTC. The entire variable domain, with the stretches around the CDR3 drawn from the reference TRBV5-1 and TRBJ1-2 proteins, is KAGVTQTPRYLIKTRGQQVTLSCSPISGHRSVSWYQQTPGQGLQFLFEYFSETQRNKGNFPGRFSGRQFSNSRSEMNVSTLELGDSALYLCASSLGSTANYGYTFGSGTRLTVV.